One sample yielded the 8 T cell receptor beta chains listed below, sequenced in a study of cytomegalovirus exposure and HLA in healthy donors listed by TCRdb under 2017. Receptors were amplified or captured by the immunoSEQ multiplex PCR assay. For the multiplex PCR, a mixture combining 60 forward primers for TCR Vbeta segments and 13 reverse primers for TCR Jbeta segments was used. TCRdb provides this immuneACCESS table in a form limited to in-frame rearrangements. Some clones are lacking; in checked studies, under half of them reflect an unresolved V gene, and why the rest are absent is not known. Counted in this sample were 150,000 to 180,000 clones; 65% to 80% of them appeared once. Approximately 4% of the sample rests with the top ten. The specimen was PBMCs. These receptors were obtained from a woman aged 40 to 50 in good health and CMV-seronegative.

This clone is a singleton in its sample. The chain links TRBV5-6 to TRBJ1-1, with D possibly TRBD1 on 6 matching bases. Germline V gives CDR1 SGHDT, CDR2 YYEEEE. The CDR3 is made up of 19 amino acids. V was pared by 3 bases and J by 4 bases, with 28 bases between. CDR3 residues: CASSYLLPESGGAGTEAFF. CDR3 sequence (DNA): TGTGCCAGCAGCTATCTACTACCGGAGTCGGGGGGCGCCGGCACTGAAGCTTTCTTT.

V and J are TRBV28 and TRBJ2-7; possible D gene TRBD2, 6 bases. This CDR3 region has 13 residues. CDR1 and CDR2 from the germline V gene are MDHEN and SYDVKM. V was trimmed by 3 bases and J by 5 bases, leaving 11 bases between them. CDR3 residues: CASSFGGSHEQYF. The CDR3 nucleotides are TGTGCCAGCAGTTTTGGGGGGTCGCACGAGCAGTACTTC.

This clone was picked up a small number of times. The DNA for the CDR3 is TGTGCCAGTAGTTGGTCAGTCCAAGAGACCCAGTACTTC. Its protein is CASSWSVQETQYF. V and J are TRBV19 and TRBJ2-5; D unresolved. CDR1 LNHDA and CDR2 SQIVND come from the germline V gene (reference sequence). The CDR3 totals 13 residues. The V gene lost 5 bases and the J gene lost 1 base, with 8 bases spanning the gap.

This clone was picked up a small number of times. This chain uses TRBV5-1 with TRBJ2-7; 8 bases agree with TRBD2. J lost 5 bases, V lost 1 base, and 11 bases had no gene match. CDR1 and CDR2 from the germline V gene are SGHRS and YFSETQ. This CDR3 comprises 16 residues. CDR3 in amino acids: CASSLSLREGGDEQYF. The CDR3 nucleotides read TGCGCCAGCAGCTTGAGCCTCCGGGAGGGCGGGGACGAGCAGTACTTC.

J is TRBJ2-1 and V is TRBV5-1; 9 positions agree with TRBD1. Germline V gene lookup returns CDR1 SGHRS and CDR2 YFSETQ. After removal of 1 base from V and 6 bases from J, the junction contained 8 bases not matched to a gene. This CDR3 region has 16 residues. DNA of the CDR3: TGCGCCAGCAGCTTGTTCCGGGACAGGGCTAGCAATGAGCAGTTCTTC. It yields the protein CASSLFRDRASNEQFF.

This clone turned up a few times. This chain connects TRBV28 to TRBJ2-5; D possibly corresponds to TRBD2 (6 bases). Germline V gene data show CDR1 as MDHEN and CDR2 as SYDVKM. The V and J ends lost 4 bases and 4 bases respectively, with 16 bases between them. The CDR3 loop spans 15 amino acids. CDR3 DNA sequence: TGTGCCAGCAGTTCCATAGCCGGGGGAACAGAGACCCAGTACTTC. It specifies CASSSIAGGTETQYF.

The chain employs TRBV6-5 and TRBJ2-7, with D hard to call. The V end lost 2 bases, the J end lost 3 bases, and 8 bases lay between the germline ends. Germline-derived CDR1 and CDR2 are MNHEY and SVGAGI. This CDR3 contains 13 residues. This CDR3 reads CASSYGQNYEQYF. The DNA of the CDR3 is TGTGCCAGCAGTTACGGGCAGAACTACGAGCAGTACTTC.

The genes are TRBV5-6 and TRBJ1-2; 9 bases match TRBD1. The germline CDR1 and CDR2 sequences are SGHDT and YYEEEE. V shed 2 bases and J 7 bases; nucleotides not matched to a gene: 6. This CDR3 comprises 14 residues. As DNA, the CDR3 is TGTGCCAGCAGCTTTCCGGGACAGGGATCTGGCTACACCTTC. Its protein is CASSFPGQGSGYTF.